Sequencing of this TCR beta chain was carried out in a study of post-analysis software for immune sequencing data. In the study overall: Relapsing-remitting, secondary progressive and progressive-relapsing forms made up the multiple sclerosis disease courses. General study results and limits: Diversity measured as normalized Chao1 was significantly lower in multiple sclerosis patients than in controls. When patients were compared with controls, five TRBV segments were more frequent, TRBV5-6, TRBV5-1 and TRBV20-1 among them.

CDR1 is SEHNR, CDR2 FQNEAQ, per germline (reference sequence). The CDR3 loop spans 16 amino acids. Trimming cost V 2 bases and J 5 bases, with 18 bases left between them. This clonotype has ten or more counts. Its antigen remains unknown. Researchers reported that TCR beta cDNA libraries carried unique molecular identifiers. Using its own MiXCR run on the PCR reads, TCRdb lists one record per CDR3 protein. The table has about 260,000 distinct CDR3 sequences, less than 40% seen once; the top ten hold 4% to 6%. This chain links TRBV7-9 with TRBJ1-2; weak D call: TRBD1 (5 bases). This TCR was sampled from a girl aged 10-17 years with multiple sclerosis. The sample comprised blood. As DNA, the CDR3 is TGTGCCAGCAGCTTACCTCATCAGGGTGATGTGTATGGCTACACCTTC. Its translation is CASSLPHQGDVYGYTF. Full variable domain (missing parts from reference TRBV7-9 and TRBJ1-2): DTGVSQNPRHKITKRGQNVTFRCDPISEHNRLYWYRQTLGQGPEFLTYFQNEAQLEKSRLLSDRFSAERPKGSFSTLEIQRTEQGDSAMYLCASSLPHQGDVYGYTFGSGTRLTVV.